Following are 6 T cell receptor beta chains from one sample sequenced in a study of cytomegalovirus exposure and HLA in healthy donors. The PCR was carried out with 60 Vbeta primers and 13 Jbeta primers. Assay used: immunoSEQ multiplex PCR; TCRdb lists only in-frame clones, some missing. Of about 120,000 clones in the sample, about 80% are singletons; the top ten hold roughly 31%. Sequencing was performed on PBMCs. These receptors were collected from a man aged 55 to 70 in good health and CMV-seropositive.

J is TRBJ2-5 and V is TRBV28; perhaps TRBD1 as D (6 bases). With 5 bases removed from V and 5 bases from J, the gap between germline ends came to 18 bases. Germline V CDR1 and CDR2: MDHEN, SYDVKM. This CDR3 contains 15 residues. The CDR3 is CASSRRRQGTETQYF. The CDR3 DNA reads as TGTGCCAGCAGTCGACGGAGGCAGGGGACGGAGACCCAGTACTTC.

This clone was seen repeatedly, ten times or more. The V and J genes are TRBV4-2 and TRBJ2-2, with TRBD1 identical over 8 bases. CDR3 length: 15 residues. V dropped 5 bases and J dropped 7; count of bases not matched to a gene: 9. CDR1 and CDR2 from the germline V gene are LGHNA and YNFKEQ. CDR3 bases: TGTGCCAGCAGCGCCGGACAGGGTATCATCGGGGAGCTGTTTTTT. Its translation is CASSAGQGIIGELFF.

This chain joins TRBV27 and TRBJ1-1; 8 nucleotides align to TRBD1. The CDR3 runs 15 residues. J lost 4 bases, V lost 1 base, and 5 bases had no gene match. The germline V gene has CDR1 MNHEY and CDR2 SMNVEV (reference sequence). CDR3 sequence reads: CASSLYGTGGTEAFF. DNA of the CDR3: TGTGCCAGCAGTTTATATGGTACAGGGGGCACTGAAGCTTTCTTT.

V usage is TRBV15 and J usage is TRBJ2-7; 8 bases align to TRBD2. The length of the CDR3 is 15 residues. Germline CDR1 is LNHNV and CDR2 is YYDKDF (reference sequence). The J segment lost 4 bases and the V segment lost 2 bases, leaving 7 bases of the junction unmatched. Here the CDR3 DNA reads TGTGCCACCAGCAGACTACCCGGGGGGGGATACGAGCAGTACTTC. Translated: CATSRLPGGGYEQYF.

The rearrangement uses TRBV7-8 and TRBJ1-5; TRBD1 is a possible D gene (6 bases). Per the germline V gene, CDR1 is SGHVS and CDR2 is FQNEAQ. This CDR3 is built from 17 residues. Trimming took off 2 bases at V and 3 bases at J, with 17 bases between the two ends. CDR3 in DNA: TGTGCCAGCAGCTTAAGGGGGTTCCGGGGTTCCAATCAGCCCCAGCATTTT. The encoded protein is CASSLRGFRGSNQPQHF.

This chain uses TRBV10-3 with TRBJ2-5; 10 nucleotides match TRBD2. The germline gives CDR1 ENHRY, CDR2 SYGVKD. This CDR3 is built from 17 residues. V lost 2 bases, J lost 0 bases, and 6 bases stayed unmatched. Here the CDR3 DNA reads TGTGCCATCAGTGAGCGGGCTAGCGGGGGATACCAAGAGACCCAGTACTTC. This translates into CAISERASGGYQETQYF.